One and the same sample provided the 11 T cell receptor beta chains below, sequenced in a study of shared clonotypes between healthy human individuals (TCRdb year 2020). The method was the immunoSEQ multiplex PCR assay. Imported from immuneACCESS, the table was reduced by TCRdb to in-frame sequences with V and J called. These copies leave out some clones; in studies compared against another copy, an unresolved V gene accounts for under half, and the cause of the remainder is not known. In this sample the table shows about 2.1 million clones, 85% to 95% of which occur a single time. 1.5% to 2% of the sample is in the top ten clones. CD8 naive samples were obtained by positive selection for CCR7 among CD45RO-negative cells, yielding a CD45RA+CCR7+ population from which TemRA cells were excluded. The specimen sequenced was naive CD8+ T cells from PBMCs. The cell subset or site label of this sample denotes: CD45RA+CCR7+. These receptors all come from a man aged 18 to 29 in good health. Some clones in this sample may be carry-over from other donors' samples.

CDR3 sequence: CASGRSYNEQFF. The DNA of the CDR3 is TGTGCGTCAGGTCGTTCCTACAATGAGCAGTTCTTC. The chain has TRBV28 and TRBJ2-1; D uncertain. CDR1 is MDHEN and CDR2 is SYDVKM in the germline V gene. The CDR3 covers 12 residues.

The J gene is TRBJ1-1, the V gene TRBV25-1; the D gene is possibly TRBD1 (6 bases). Trimming removed 4 bases from V and 5 bases from J, with 11 bases in between. The length of the CDR3 is 13 residues. CDR1 is MGHDK and CDR2 is SYGVNS in the germline V gene. In nucleotides, the CDR3 is TGTGCCAGCAGTGGAAACAGGGCTACTGAAGCTTTCTTT. Its translation is CASSGNRATEAFF.

This clone was seen only a few times. The chain is built from TRBV2 and TRBJ2-1, with D uncertain. V was shortened by 8 bases and J by 2 bases, with 10 bases between the two germline ends. Germline V gives CDR1 SNHLY, CDR2 FYNNEI. This CDR3 spans 13 amino acids. CDR3 sequence reads: CASGPVAYNEQFF. The CDR3 coding sequence is TGTGCCAGCGGCCCTGTGGCCTACAATGAGCAGTTCTTC.

This clone was observed once. The rearrangement uses TRBV28 and TRBJ1-4, with D uncertain. V was clipped by 9 bases and J by 7 bases, with 21 bases between them. Germline CDR1 is MDHEN and CDR2 is SYDVKM. The CDR3 consists of 15 residues. The CDR3 sequence is CASRFSPWESEKLFF. DNA of the CDR3: TGTGCCAGTAGATTCTCCCCATGGGAAAGTGAAAAACTGTTTTTT.

V and J are TRBV7-9 and TRBJ1-2; no clear D. V was pared by 0 bases and J by 7 bases, with 6 bases between. Germline V gene data show CDR1 as SEHNR and CDR2 as FQNEAQ (reference sequence). The CDR3 contains 12 residues. CDR3 in DNA: TGTGCCAGCAGCTTAGCGCTATCTGGCTACACCTTC. It translates to CASSLALSGYTF. Based on the CDR3 plus reference TRBV7-9 and TRBJ1-2, the full variable domain is DTGVSQNPRHKITKRGQNVTFRCDPISEHNRLYWYRQTLGQGPEFLTYFQNEAQLEKSRLLSDRFSAERPKGSFSTLEIQRTEQGDSAMYLCASSLALSGYTFGSGTRLTVV.

The chain links TRBV29-1 to TRBJ2-7; either TRBD1 or TRBD2 may supply D (6 bases each). V was clipped by 7 bases and J by 0 bases, with 16 bases between them. This CDR3 has 14 amino acids. The germline V gene has CDR1 SQVTM and CDR2 ANQGSEA. The CDR3 is CSGLGGTSSYEQYF. Written as DNA, the CDR3 is TGCAGCGGTCTGGGGGGCACGAGCTCCTACGAGCAGTACTTC.

This clone was counted once. CDR3 in amino acids: CASSSSSGRASSYNEQFF. CDR3 bases: TGTGCCAGCAGCTCCTCTAGCGGGAGGGCCAGCTCCTACAATGAGCAGTTCTTC. The J gene is TRBJ2-1, the V gene TRBV7-6; 12 bases line up with TRBD2. Germline V gene lookup returns CDR1 SGHVS and CDR2 FNYEAQ. Losses at the gene ends were 4 bases for V and 0 bases for J; bases not matched to a gene: 7. The CDR3 is 18 residues long. Supplemented by reference TRBV7-6 and TRBJ2-1, the full variable domain reads GAGVSQSPRYKVTKRGQDVALRCDPISGHVSLYWYRQALGQGPEFLTYFNYEAQQDKSGLPNDRFSAERPEGSISTLTIQRTEQRDSAMYRCASSSSSGRASSYNEQFFGPGTRLTVL.

V is TRBV15 and J is TRBJ2-7; no clear D. Trimming stripped 5 bases from V and 3 bases from J, with 11 bases between. There are 13 residues in the CDR3. Germline CDR1 and CDR2: LNHNV and YYDKDF (reference sequence). CDR3 loop: CATSHGGGYEQYF. The CDR3, as DNA: TGTGCCACCAGCCATGGTGGCGGCTACGAGCAGTACTTC.

This chain links TRBV4-2 with TRBJ2-7; 10 positions agree with TRBD2. CDR1 is LGHNA and CDR2 is YNFKEQ in the germline V gene. The CDR3 spans 16 residues. Unmatched junction bases numbered 13, after V lost 5 bases and J lost 6 bases. Written as DNA, the CDR3 is TGTGCCAGCAGCGATAAAGGGTCTAGCGGGAGATTCGAGCAGTACTTC. Protein product: CASSDKGSSGRFEQYF.

CDR3 amino acids: CASSRTVLQGQETQYF. The CDR3 bases are TGTGCCAGCAGCCGGACCGTTTTACAGGGACAAGAGACCCAGTACTTC. The rearrangement links TRBV28 to TRBJ2-5, with D perhaps TRBD1 (6 bases). The CDR3 consists of 16 residues. Germline loops: CDR1 MDHEN, CDR2 SYDVKM. The V end lost 6 bases, the J end lost 2 bases, and 19 bases lay between the germline ends.

The chain uses TRBV5-6 and TRBJ2-1; 13 bases map to TRBD2. Unmatched junction bases numbered 8, after V lost 4 bases and J lost 4 bases. The germline CDR1 and CDR2 sequences are SGHDT and YYEEEE. The CDR3 is made up of 17 amino acids. The CDR3 spells CASSLTSGRGRYNEQFF. The CDR3 DNA reads as TGTGCCAGCAGCCTAACTAGCGGGAGGGGTAGATACAATGAGCAGTTCTTC.